This T cell receptor beta chain was recorded in a study of CD8 T cells in Susac syndrome. A note on this clonotype: The antigen remains undetermined.

cDNA came from approximately 0.5 to 1 ug RNA primed by random hexamers. It was immunoSEQ multiplex PCR that amplified TCR beta CDR3 across 54 Vbeta and 13 Jbeta. TCRdb re-called the immunoSEQ multiplex PCR reads through MiXCR, storing one row per CDR3 protein. The sample has 120,000 or so distinct CDR3 sequences; nearly 96% are singletons. The CDR3 spans 16 residues. Germline CDR1 is DFQATT and CDR2 is SNEGSKA (reference sequence). V dropped 1 base and J dropped 8; count of bases not matched to a gene: 14. Study conclusions and caveats: The CD4+ T cell repertoires in Susac syndrome were not clonally expanded.

The origin of this receptor is a human donor with Susac syndrome. J is TRBJ2-1 and V is TRBV20-1; 7 positions match TRBD2. The sequencing sample was made of CD4+ T cells from PBMCs. CDR3 region: CSARVILAGVRDEQFF. In DNA, the CDR3 is TGCAGTGCTAGAGTGATCTTGGCGGGAGTCAGGGATGAGCAGTTCTTC.